This T cell receptor beta chain was identified in a study of shared clonotypes between healthy human individuals. Overall study findings and caveats: Clonotypes shared by all four donors outscored non-shared clonotypes in generation probability.

The protocol was immunoSEQ multiplex PCR, while the TCRdb copy is restricted to in-frame clones and leaves out a portion. The table records a few million clones, about 92% of them present only once. A note on this clone: Its target is unknown.

Donors, healthy HIV-negative adults, lacked recent acute infections or vaccinations. This CDR3 is built from 15 residues. Germline V gene sequence: CDR1 SGHDT, CDR2 YYEEEE. J lost 3 bases, V lost 5 bases, and 4 bases had no gene match. The clonotype originates from a man aged 18 to 29 in good health. Some clones in this sample may be carry-over from other donors' samples. V usage is TRBV5-6 and J usage is TRBJ2-1; 11 bases match TRBD2. The sample consisted of naive CD4+ T cells from PBMCs. Subset in this sample: CD45RA+ positively selected. The CDR3 bases are TGTGCCAGCAGACGCGGACTAGCGGGCTACAATGAGCAGTTCTTC. Its translation is CASRRGLAGYNEQFF.